This entry describes one TCR beta chain. Its antigen remains unidentified. Trimming shortened V by 4 bases and J by 4 bases, and 15 bases separated the two germline ends. This CDR3 contains 15 residues. Germline V CDR1 and CDR2: KGHDR, SFDVKD. Indicated treatment: approximately 10-day PBMC culture with coronavirus spike peptide pools or control peptides (ViraFEST assay). This sample is part of a study of vaccination and CD4 T cells after COVID-19. Scientists ran DNA taken from cultured CD4+ T cells through the Oncomine TCR Beta short-read assay for sequencing. TCRdb re-called the PCR reads through MiXCR, storing one row per CDR3 protein. This sample has about 19,000 distinct CDR3 sequences, with about 60% found just once. Study-wide results and caveats: Vaccine-specific clones numbering 304 of 307 showed spike mono-reactivity in convalescent patients.

Sequenced input: CD4+ T cells from blood, cultured in vitro. This sequence joins TRBV24-1 and TRBJ2-5; D may be TRBD1 or TRBD2 (5 bases each). This clonotype originated in a human donor who had recovered from COVID-19. The CDR3 nucleotides read TGTGCCACCAGTGACTCAGGGACCTCGGGAGAGACCCAGTACTTC. Protein: CATSDSGTSGETQYF.